This section outlines one T cell receptor (beta chain) sequence together with its context. The data are from a study of blood T cell repertoires in COVID-19. The table came from immunoSEQ multiplex PCR; TCRdb's copy has only in-frame clones and leaves some out. The sample records under 400,000 clones, roughly 88% being singletons. Patients in Seattle were enrolled during active infection, then followed longitudinally. The V gene lost 5 bases and the J gene lost 0 bases, with 13 bases spanning the gap. Germline lookup yields CDR1 KGHSH and CDR2 LQKENI. This CDR3 is built from 16 residues. The genes are TRBV18 and TRBJ1-4; D unresolved. Sequenced material: peripheral blood. The receptor was isolated from a woman younger than 45 with COVID-19, enrolled during active disease. Written as DNA, the CDR3 is TGTGCCAGCTCAGCAATAGACGGGGCAACTAATGAAAAACTGTTTTTT. It codes for CASSAIDGATNEKLFF.